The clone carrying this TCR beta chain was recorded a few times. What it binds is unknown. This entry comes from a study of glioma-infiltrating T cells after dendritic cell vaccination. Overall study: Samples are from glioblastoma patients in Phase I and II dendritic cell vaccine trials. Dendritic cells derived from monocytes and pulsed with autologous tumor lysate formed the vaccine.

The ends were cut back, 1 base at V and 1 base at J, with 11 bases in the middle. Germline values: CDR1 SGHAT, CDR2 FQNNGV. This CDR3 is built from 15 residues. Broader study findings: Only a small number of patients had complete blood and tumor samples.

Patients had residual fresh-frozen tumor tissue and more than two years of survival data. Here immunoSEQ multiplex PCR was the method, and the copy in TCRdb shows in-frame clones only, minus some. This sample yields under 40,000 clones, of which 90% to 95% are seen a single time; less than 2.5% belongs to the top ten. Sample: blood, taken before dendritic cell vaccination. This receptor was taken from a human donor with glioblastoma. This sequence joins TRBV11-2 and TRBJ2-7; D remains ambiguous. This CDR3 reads CASSLAQAHSYEQYF. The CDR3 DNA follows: TGTGCCAGCAGCTTAGCGCAGGCCCATTCCTACGAGCAGTACTTC.